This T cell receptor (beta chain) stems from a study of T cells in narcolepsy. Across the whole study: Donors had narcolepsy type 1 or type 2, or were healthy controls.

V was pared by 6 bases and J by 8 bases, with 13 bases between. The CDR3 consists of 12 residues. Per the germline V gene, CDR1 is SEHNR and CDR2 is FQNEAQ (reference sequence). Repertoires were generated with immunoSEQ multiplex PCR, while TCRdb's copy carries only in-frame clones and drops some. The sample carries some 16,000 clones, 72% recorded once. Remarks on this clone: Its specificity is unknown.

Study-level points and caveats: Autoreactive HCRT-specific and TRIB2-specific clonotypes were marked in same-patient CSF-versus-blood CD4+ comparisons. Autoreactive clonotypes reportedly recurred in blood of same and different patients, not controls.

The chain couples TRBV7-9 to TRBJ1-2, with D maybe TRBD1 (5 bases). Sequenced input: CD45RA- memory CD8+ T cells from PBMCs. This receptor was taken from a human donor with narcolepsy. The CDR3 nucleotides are TGTGCCAGCAGTCCCGGGACTGAAGGCTACACCTTC. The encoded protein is CASSPGTEGYTF. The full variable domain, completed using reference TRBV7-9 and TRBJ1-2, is DTGVSQNPRHKITKRGQNVTFRCDPISEHNRLYWYRQTLGQGPEFLTYFQNEAQLEKSRLLSDRFSAERPKGSFSTLEIQRTEQGDSAMYLCASSPGTEGYTFGSGTRLTVV.